Listed here are 13 T cell receptor beta chains from one sample, sequenced in a study of blood T cell repertoires in COVID-19. Produced via immunoSEQ multiplex PCR; TCRdb's table is partial and in-frame only. The repertoire consists of approximately 180,000 clones, with 70% to 90% occurring once and the leading ten covering roughly 3%. The sequencing input was peripheral blood. These receptors all come from a man aged 55 to 69 with acute or convalescent COVID-19.

The CDR3 loop reads CASSTPEGRQPQHF. In DNA form, the CDR3 reads TGTGCCAGTAGTACCCCGGAGGGTCGTCAGCCCCAGCATTTT. This chain connects TRBV19 to TRBJ1-5; no reliable D call. Deletions cut 4 bases from V and 6 bases from J, with 13 bases between. The germline V gene encodes CDR1 LNHDA and CDR2 SQIVND (reference sequence). CDR3 length equals 14 residues.

The V gene is TRBV5-6, the J gene TRBJ1-6, with D maybe TRBD1 (6 bases). V was shortened by 1 base and J by 0 bases, with 8 bases between the two germline ends. The CDR3 runs 16 residues. CDR1 is SGHDT, CDR2 YYEEEE, per germline. The CDR3 protein is CASSLRGGSYNSPLHF. CDR3 in DNA: TGTGCCAGCAGCTTGAGGGGGGGCTCCTATAATTCACCCCTCCACTTT.

This chain links TRBV10-3 with TRBJ2-2, with 11 bases matching TRBD1. The CDR3 extends over 16 amino acids. CDR1 and CDR2 (germline): ENHRY, SYGVKD. The V gene end was trimmed by 4 bases and the J gene end by 4 bases; junction bases not matched to a gene: 5. CDR3 amino acids: CAISAGTGGTTGELFF. CDR3 DNA sequence: TGTGCCATCAGTGCTGGGACAGGGGGAACCACCGGGGAGCTGTTTTTT.

DNA of the CDR3: TGTGCCAGCAGTGAAATCCCCCCGGGGCAGGGAGGAAAACTGTTTTTT. It is translated as CASSEIPPGQGGKLFF. The chain employs TRBV6-1 and TRBJ1-4, with a possible D match to TRBD1 (5 bases). CDR1 is MNHNS, CDR2 SASEGT, per germline. The V end lost 2 bases, the J end lost 10 bases, and 20 bases lay between the germline ends. The CDR3 consists of 16 residues.

The V gene is TRBV28, the J gene TRBJ2-5, with 8 bases aligning to TRBD1. V dropped 2 bases and J dropped 6; count of bases not matched to a gene: 8. CDR3 length: 15 amino acids. CDR1 is MDHEN and CDR2 is SYDVKM in the germline V gene. The CDR3 loop reads CASSLQAQGAKTQYF. The DNA for the CDR3 is TGTGCCAGCAGTTTACAGGCTCAGGGGGCGAAGACCCAGTACTTC.

The V and J genes are TRBV28 and TRBJ1-1; D might be TRBD1 (6 bases). The CDR3 covers 15 residues. The germline V gene encodes CDR1 MDHEN and CDR2 SYDVKM. V shed 8 bases and J shed 0 bases, with 16 bases lying between them. CDR3 sequence: CASGRGGTMNTEAFF. As DNA, the CDR3 is TGTGCCAGCGGGAGGGGGGGCACCATGAACACTGAAGCTTTCTTT.

In the case of this clone: One end of the junction does not line up with germline, which may come from a read error. The J gene is TRBJ2-2, the V gene TRBV7-7; TRBD1 is a possible D gene (5 bases). This CDR3 contains 15 residues. Germline CDR1 is SSHAT and CDR2 is FNYEAQ (reference sequence). CDR3 in DNA: TGTGCTAGCAGCTTAGACGGACATCGCACCGGGGAGCTGTTTTTT. Translating gives CASSLDGHRTGELFF.

This clone was observed once. The chain recombines TRBV5-1 with TRBJ2-1; D perhaps matches TRBD1 (7 bases). Per the germline V gene, CDR1 is SGHRS and CDR2 is YFSETQ. The CDR3 is 15 amino acids. With 4 bases removed from V and 6 bases from J, the gap between germline ends came to 17 bases. The CDR3 bases are TGCGCCAGCAGCCCGGGGGACAGACTCATCAATGAGCAGTTCTTC. This sequence encodes CASSPGDRLINEQFF.

The chain uses TRBV7-2 and TRBJ1-5; D is ambiguous. The CDR3 totals 16 residues. V was shortened by 5 bases and J by 2 bases, with 16 bases between the two germline ends. Per germline, CDR1 SGHTA and CDR2 FQGNSA. CDR3 residues: CASSPEMMSGNQPQHF. The CDR3 nucleotides read TGTGCCAGCAGCCCTGAGATGATGTCTGGCAATCAGCCCCAGCATTTT.

The chain combines TRBV10-3 with TRBJ2-2, with a tentative D call TRBD1 (6 bases). CDR1 and CDR2 from the germline V gene are ENHRY and SYGVKD. V was shortened by 3 bases and J by 4 bases, with 12 bases between the two germline ends. The CDR3 runs 15 residues. This chain's CDR3 is CAISDRGPTTGELFF. CDR3 coding DNA: TGTGCCATCAGTGACAGGGGCCCCACCACCGGGGAGCTGTTTTTT.

The chain has TRBV9 and TRBJ2-1; 13 bases map to TRBD2. Unmatched junction bases numbered 12, after V lost 4 bases and J lost 8 bases. The CDR3 consists of 17 residues. Per the germline V gene, CDR1 is SGDLS and CDR2 is YYNGEE. CDR3 nucleotides: TGTGCCAGCAGCCCAGGGAGCGGGACTAGCGGGAAGGATGAGCAGTTCTTC. This codes for CASSPGSGTSGKDEQFF.

This chain connects TRBV4-1 to TRBJ2-3; D gene ambiguous. Looked up from germline, CDR1 is MGHRA and CDR2 is YSYEKL. V dropped 0 bases and J dropped 7 bases, with 5 bases sitting between them. The CDR3 extends over 12 amino acids. The CDR3 DNA sequence: TGCGCCAGCAGCCAAGATCTAAATACGCAGTATTTT. Encoded protein: CASSQDLNTQYF.

This clone is a singleton in its sample. The J gene is TRBJ2-7, the V gene TRBV6-5; 10 bases map to TRBD2. The junction had 11 bases not matched to a gene; V was cut back by 8 bases and J by 7 bases. Germline V CDR1 and CDR2: MNHEY, SVGAGI. CDR3 length equals 14 residues. CDR3 sequence (DNA): TGTGCCAGCGAACTAGCGGGGTCTCAGAGTGAGCAGTACTTC. Translating it yields CASELAGSQSEQYF.